This T cell receptor beta chain appears in the sequencing data of a study of cytomegalovirus exposure and HLA in healthy donors. Findings of the study overall: Cytomegalovirus status was reportedly diagnosed by the classifier with high sensitivity and specificity. Clonal expansion was found to be greater in HLA-associated TCR beta chains than in equally common others in a later analysis. Through in vitro validation, three CMV-associated chains were shown to be specific for CMV antigens.

Germline CDR1 reads SGHKS; CDR2 reads YYEKEE (reference sequence). CDR3 length: 14 residues. With 4 bases removed from V and 8 bases from J, the gap between germline ends came to 16 bases. About this clone itself: As yet, its antigen is unknown.

PCR employed 60 Vbeta and 13 Jbeta primers. Only in-frame clones appear in the TCRdb table, and some are missing; sequencing was by immunoSEQ multiplex PCR. The specimen's table records around 60,000 clones. The origin of this receptor is a woman under 30 in good health and CMV-seronegative. Sequences were obtained from PBMCs. The chain recombines TRBV5-5 with TRBJ1-5; tentatively, D is TRBD1 (6 bases). DNA for the CDR3: TGTGCCAGCAGCCCAGGGGCAGGGATAAAGCCCCAGCATTTT. Translating gives CASSPGAGIKPQHF.